Listed below are T cell receptor beta chains from one sample, sequenced in a study of cytomegalovirus exposure and HLA in healthy donors. Repertoires were generated with immunoSEQ multiplex PCR, while TCRdb's copy carries only in-frame clones and drops some. The table records more than 95,000 clones, approximately 78% of them present only once. Sequencing was performed on PBMCs. The receptors originated from a man aged 25-45 years in good health and CMV-seropositive. Both conserved end residues are part of each CDR3. A D gene is named only where the DNA matches it firmly. Rows give clone size only sometimes, using once, few, many, or a class for an expanded clone.

j_gene | v_gene | d_gene | abundance | CDR3nt | CDR3aa
TRBJ2-5 | TRBV29-1 | TRBD2 | - | TGCAGCGCCCCCGGACTAGCGGGAGGGGAGACCCAGTACTTC | CSAPGLAGGETQYF
TRBJ2-3 | TRBV5-1 | - | - | TGCGCCAGCAGCTTGAGACTGGAACCCACAGATACGCAGTATTTT | CASSLRLEPTDTQYF
TRBJ2-7 | TRBV10-3 | - | - | TGTGCCATCAGGGACAACAACTACGAGCAGTACTTC | CAIRDNNYEQYF
TRBJ2-1 | TRBV7-6 | - | - | TGTGCCAGCAGCTCACGGGGGATTGAGCAGTTCTTC | CASSSRGIEQFF
TRBJ2-6 | TRBV28 | - | - | TGTGCCAGCACCCTCCACCAGGGGTCTGGGGCCAACGTCCTGACTTTC | CASTLHQGSGANVLTF
TRBJ2-1 | TRBV10-2 | TRBD2 | - | TGCGCCAGCGGACTAGCGGGGAACAATGAGCAGTTCTTC | CASGLAGNNEQFF
TRBJ2-7 | TRBV7-9 | TRBD2 | - | TGTGCCAGCAGCTTAGTGAGACTAGCGGGAGACGAGCAGTACTTC | CASSLVRLAGDEQYF
TRBJ2-1 | TRBV28 | TRBD2 | - | TGTGCCAGCAGTCCCGAAGGACTAGCGTTTGCTGAGCAGTTCTTC | CASSPEGLAFAEQFF
TRBJ2-7 | TRBV18 | TRBD2 | - | TGTGCCAGCTCACCAGGGACTAGCGGAGTCTACGAGCAGTACTTC | CASSPGTSGVYEQYF
TRBJ2-3 | TRBV4-1 | TRBD2 | - | TGCGCCAGCAGCCCTGGACTAGCAGAAGATACGCAGTATTTT | CASSPGLAEDTQYF
TRBJ2-1 | TRBV4-3 | TRBD1 | once | TGCGCCAGCAGCCAAGAACCGGGGTACAGGGGTGAGCAGTTCTTC | CASSQEPGYRGEQFF
TRBJ1-1 | TRBV28 | TRBD1 | once | TGTGCCAGCAGCTGGGACAGGGACAGGGGTCGAGCTGAAGCTTTCTTT | CASSWDRDRGRAEAFF
TRBJ2-5 | TRBV6-1 | TRBD2 | - | TGTGCCAGCATCGCACTGATGGGAGGGGAGACCCAGTACTTC | CASIALMGGETQYF
TRBJ1-2 | TRBV2 | TRBD1 | - | TGTGCCAGCAATCGCCGGGACAGGGTCTTTGGCTACACCTTC | CASNRRDRVFGYTF
TRBJ2-1 | TRBV27 | TRBD2 | - | TGTGCCAGCAGTTTCAGAACGACTAGCGACAATGAGCAGTTCTTC | CASSFRTTSDNEQFF
TRBJ1-3 | TRBV28 | - | - | TGTGCCAGCGAGCGCTCTGGAAACACCATATATTTT | CASERSGNTIYF
TRBJ1-1 | TRBV7-2 | - | few | TGTGCCAGCAGCTTAGCGCCAGTACCGAACACTGAAGCTTTCTTT | CASSLAPVPNTEAFF
TRBJ2-5 | TRBV5-6 | - | - | TGTGCCAGCAGCTTGGGTACGTGGGCAGCCCAAGAGACCCAGTACTTC | CASSLGTWAAQETQYF
TRBJ2-7 | TRBV5-4 | TRBD2 | - | TGTGCCAGCAGCTTGGCCCCTAGCGGGAGCACCTACGAGCAGTACTTC | CASSLAPSGSTYEQYF
TRBJ2-2 | TRBV6-1 | - | few | TGTGCCAGCAGTGGCGGGACAGCCACCGGGGAGCTGTTTTTT | CASSGGTATGELFF
TRBJ2-1 | TRBV7-2 | TRBD2 | - | TGTGCCAGCAGCTTCGCCGGGGGGGGTGGCGATGAGCAGTTCTTC | CASSFAGGGGDEQFF
TRBJ2-7 | TRBV28 | TRBD2 | - | TGTGCCACCAGAAGGAGGACTAGCGGACACTACGAGCAGTACTTC | CATRRRTSGHYEQYF
TRBJ2-7 | TRBV4-2 | TRBD2 | - | TGTGCCAGCAGCCACGGGGGACTAGCAAGTAGCTACGAGCAGTACTTC | CASSHGGLASSYEQYF
TRBJ2-7 | TRBV10-1 | TRBD2 | once | TGCGCCAGCAGATATCCGGGACTAGCGGGAGGTGCCTACGAGCAGTACTTC | CASRYPGLAGGAYEQYF
TRBJ1-1 | TRBV30 | - | - | TGTGCCTGGAGTGTACTTCCAGGGAACACTGAAGCTTTCTTT | CAWSVLPGNTEAFF
TRBJ2-7 | TRBV11-2 | TRBD2 | few | TGTGCCAGCAGCTTGAGTCGTAGCGGGACGGGCGAGCAGTACTTC | CASSLSRSGTGEQYF
TRBJ2-2 | TRBV9 | TRBD2 | - | TGTGCCAGCAGCGTAGGACTAGCGGTGGGGGCCGGGGAGCTGTTTTTT | CASSVGLAVGAGELFF
TRBJ2-1 | TRBV5-6 | TRBD2 | few | TGTGCCAGCAGCTTATTAGCGGGAGGGGGGGATGAGCAGTTCTTC | CASSLLAGGGDEQFF
TRBJ1-2 | TRBV2 | - | - | TGTGCCAGCGGTAGAGGGAACTATGGCTACACCTTC | CASGRGNYGYTF
TRBJ1-1 | TRBV15 | - | - | TGTGCCACCAGCAGAGATCGACAGTACACTGAAGCTTTCTTT | CATSRDRQYTEAFF
TRBJ2-5 | TRBV7-8 | TRBD1 | - | TGTGCCAGCAGCTTAGACAGGGGGCGAGAGACCCAGTACTTC | CASSLDRGRETQYF
TRBJ2-1 | TRBV4-1 | TRBD2 | - | TGCGCCAGCTCGAGGGGGGAAGGGGGACTAGCGGTTGGGGAGCAGTTCTTC | CASSRGEGGLAVGEQFF
TRBJ2-7 | TRBV10-1 | - | - | TGCGCCAGCAGTGCCCGGGCCTACGAGCAGTACTTC | CASSARAYEQYF
TRBJ1-2 | TRBV9 | - | - | TGTGCCAGCAGCGCCCAATACAGGCCTCCCTATGGCTACACCTTC | CASSAQYRPPYGYTF
TRBJ2-7 | TRBV2 | TRBD2 | few | TGTGCCAGCAGTCGTAGCGGGAACTACGAGCAGTACTTC | CASSRSGNYEQYF
TRBJ2-7 | TRBV18 | - | once | TGTGCCAGCTCACGGCGCAGGAGGGACGAGCAGTACTTC | CASSRRRRDEQYF
TRBJ2-3 | TRBV4-2 | TRBD2 | - | TGTGCCAGCAGCCAAATTTTCGGGAGGCGAGGCACAGATACGCAGTATTTT | CASSQIFGRRGTDTQYF
TRBJ1-1 | TRBV5-1 | - | - | TGCGCCAGCAGCTCAACAAAGTGGGAGAGTGACACTGAAGCTTTCTTT | CASSSTKWESDTEAFF
TRBJ2-2 | TRBV7-9 | - | - | TGTGCCAGCAGCTCCGGGACAACGAACACCGGGGAGCTGTTTTTT | CASSSGTTNTGELFF
TRBJ2-7 | TRBV6-5 | - | - | TGTGCCAGCAGTTACTCGGCTAGGTCGGGCTACGAGCAGTACTTC | CASSYSARSGYEQYF
TRBJ2-5 | TRBV6-7 | - | - | TGTGCCAGCAGTTACACCGCCCCGGGGTGTGGGGAGACCCAGTACTTC | CASSYTAPGCGETQYF
TRBJ2-7 | TRBV30 | - | - | TGTGCCTGGACAGGGCTTCGTAACGAGCAGTACTTC | CAWTGLRNEQYF
TRBJ2-5 | TRBV28 | - | once | TGTGCCACCCGTCGTCGGAGGGCCGGAGAGACCCAGTACTTC | CATRRRRAGETQYF
TRBJ2-7 | TRBV5-1 | - | - | TGCGCCAGCAGCTTGGAGGCCCTAGCCTACGAGCAGTACTTC | CASSLEALAYEQYF